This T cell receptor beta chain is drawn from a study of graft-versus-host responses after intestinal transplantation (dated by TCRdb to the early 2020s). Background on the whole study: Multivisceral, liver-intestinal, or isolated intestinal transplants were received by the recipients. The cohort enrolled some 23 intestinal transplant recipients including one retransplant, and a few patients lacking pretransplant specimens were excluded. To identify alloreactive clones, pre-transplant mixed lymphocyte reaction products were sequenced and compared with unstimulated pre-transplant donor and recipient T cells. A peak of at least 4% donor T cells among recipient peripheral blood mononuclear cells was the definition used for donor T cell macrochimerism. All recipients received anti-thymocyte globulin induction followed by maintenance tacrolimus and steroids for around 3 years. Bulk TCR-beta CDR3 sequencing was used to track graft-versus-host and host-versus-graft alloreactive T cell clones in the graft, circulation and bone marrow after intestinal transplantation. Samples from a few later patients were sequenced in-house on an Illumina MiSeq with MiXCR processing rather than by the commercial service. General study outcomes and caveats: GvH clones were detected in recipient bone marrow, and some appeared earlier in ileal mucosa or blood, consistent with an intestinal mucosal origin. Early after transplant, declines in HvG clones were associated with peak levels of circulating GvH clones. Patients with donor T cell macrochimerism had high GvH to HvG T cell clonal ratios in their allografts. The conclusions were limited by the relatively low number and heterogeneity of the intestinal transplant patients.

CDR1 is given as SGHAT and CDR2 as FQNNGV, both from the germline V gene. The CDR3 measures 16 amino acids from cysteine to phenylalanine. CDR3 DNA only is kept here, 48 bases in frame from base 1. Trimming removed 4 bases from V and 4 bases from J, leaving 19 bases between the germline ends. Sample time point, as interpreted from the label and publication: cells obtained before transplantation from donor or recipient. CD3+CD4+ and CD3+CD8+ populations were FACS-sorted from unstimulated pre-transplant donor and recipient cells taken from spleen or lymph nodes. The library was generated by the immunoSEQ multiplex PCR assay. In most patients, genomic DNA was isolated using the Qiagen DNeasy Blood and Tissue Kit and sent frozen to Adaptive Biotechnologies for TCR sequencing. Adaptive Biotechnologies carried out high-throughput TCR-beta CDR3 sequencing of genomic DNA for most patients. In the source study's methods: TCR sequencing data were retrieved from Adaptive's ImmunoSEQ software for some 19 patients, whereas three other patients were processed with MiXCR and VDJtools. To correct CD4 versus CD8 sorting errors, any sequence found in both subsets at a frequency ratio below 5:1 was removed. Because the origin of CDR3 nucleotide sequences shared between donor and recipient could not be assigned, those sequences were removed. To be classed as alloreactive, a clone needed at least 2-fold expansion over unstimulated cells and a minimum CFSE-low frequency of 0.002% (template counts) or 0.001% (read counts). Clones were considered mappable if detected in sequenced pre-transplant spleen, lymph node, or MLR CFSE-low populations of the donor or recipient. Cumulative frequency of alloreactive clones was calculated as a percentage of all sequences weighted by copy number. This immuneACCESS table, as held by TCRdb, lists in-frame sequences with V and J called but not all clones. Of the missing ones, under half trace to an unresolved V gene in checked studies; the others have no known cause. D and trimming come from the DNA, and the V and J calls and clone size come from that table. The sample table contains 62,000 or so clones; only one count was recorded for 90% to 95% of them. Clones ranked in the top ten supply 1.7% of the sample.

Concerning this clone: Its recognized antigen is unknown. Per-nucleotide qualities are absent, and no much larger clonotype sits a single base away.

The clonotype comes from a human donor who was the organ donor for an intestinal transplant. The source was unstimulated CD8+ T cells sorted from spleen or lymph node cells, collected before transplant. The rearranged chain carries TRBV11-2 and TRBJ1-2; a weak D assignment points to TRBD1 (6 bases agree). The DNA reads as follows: TGTGCCAGCAGCTCCCTAAAAGGGGGGGACCCCTATGGCTACACCTTC. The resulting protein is CASSSLKGGDPYGYTF.